One TCR beta chain is described in this entry. This sample is part of a study of CD8 T cells in Susac syndrome. The authors negatively isolated CD8+ and CD4+ T cells and FACS-enriched TEMRA cells. The CDR3 runs 17 residues. V dropped 4 bases and J dropped 6; count of bases not matched to a gene: 14. Germline V gene data show CDR1 as MDHEN and CDR2 as SYDVKM. An input of about 0.45 to 1 ug of RNA was subjected to reverse transcription using random hexamers. Amplification of TCR beta CDR3 across 54 Vbeta and 13 Jbeta was performed with immunoSEQ multiplex PCR. TCRdb called the immunoSEQ multiplex PCR reads again in MiXCR, with one record for every CDR3 protein. Of 150,000 to 200,000 distinct CDR3 sequences in the sample, more than 90% were seen once.

The origin of this receptor is a human donor with multiple sclerosis. Sequences were obtained from CD4+ T cells from PBMCs. V and J are TRBV28 and TRBJ2-7, with 11 bases aligning to TRBD1. In nucleotides, the CDR3 is TGTGCCAGCAGTTCCTGGCAGAGCCGGGACAGGGGGGTCGAGCAGTACTTC. Its translation is CASSSWQSRDRGVEQYF. The whole variable domain, remainder taken from reference TRBV28 and TRBJ2-7, is DVKVTQSSRYLVKRTGEKVFLECVQDMDHENMFWYRQDPGLGLRLIYFSYDVKMKEKGDIPEGYSVSREKKERFSLILESASTNQTSMYLCASSSWQSRDRGVEQYFGPGTRLTVT.